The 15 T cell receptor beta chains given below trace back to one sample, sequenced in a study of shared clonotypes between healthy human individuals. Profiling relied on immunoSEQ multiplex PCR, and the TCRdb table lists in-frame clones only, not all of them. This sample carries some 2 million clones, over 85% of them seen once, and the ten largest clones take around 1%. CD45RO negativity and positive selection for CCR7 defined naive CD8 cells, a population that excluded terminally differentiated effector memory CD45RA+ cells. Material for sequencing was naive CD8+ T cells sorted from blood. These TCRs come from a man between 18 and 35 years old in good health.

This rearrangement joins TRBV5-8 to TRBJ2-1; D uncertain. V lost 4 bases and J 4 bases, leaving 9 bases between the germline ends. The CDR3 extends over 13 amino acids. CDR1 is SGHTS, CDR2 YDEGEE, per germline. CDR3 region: CASSPDQYNEQFF. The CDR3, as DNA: TGTGCCAGCAGCCCGGACCAGTACAATGAGCAGTTCTTC.

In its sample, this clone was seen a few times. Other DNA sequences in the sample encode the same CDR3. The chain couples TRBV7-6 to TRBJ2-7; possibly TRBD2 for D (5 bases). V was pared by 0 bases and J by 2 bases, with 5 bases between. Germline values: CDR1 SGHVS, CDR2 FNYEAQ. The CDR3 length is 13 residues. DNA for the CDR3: TGTGCCAGCAGCTTAGCCGGGACCTACGAGCAGTACTTC. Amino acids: CASSLAGTYEQYF.

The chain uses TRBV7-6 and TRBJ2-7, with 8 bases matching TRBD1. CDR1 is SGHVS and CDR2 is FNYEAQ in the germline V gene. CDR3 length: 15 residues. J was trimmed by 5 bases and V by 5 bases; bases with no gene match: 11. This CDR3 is CASSPQTGVEDEQYF. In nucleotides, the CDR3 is TGTGCCAGCAGCCCCCAGACAGGGGTCGAGGACGAGCAGTACTTC.

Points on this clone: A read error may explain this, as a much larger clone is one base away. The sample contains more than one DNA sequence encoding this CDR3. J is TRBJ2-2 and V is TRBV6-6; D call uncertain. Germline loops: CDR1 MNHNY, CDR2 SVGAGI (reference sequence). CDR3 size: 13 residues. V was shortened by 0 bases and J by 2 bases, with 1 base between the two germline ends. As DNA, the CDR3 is TGTGCCAGCAGTTACTCTAACACCGGGGAGCTGTTTTTT. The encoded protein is CASSYSNTGELFF.

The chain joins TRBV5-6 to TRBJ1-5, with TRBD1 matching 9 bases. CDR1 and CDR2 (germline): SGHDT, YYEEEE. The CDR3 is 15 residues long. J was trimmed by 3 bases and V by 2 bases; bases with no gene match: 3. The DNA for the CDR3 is TGTGCCAGCAGCTTACAGGGGGCAGACAATCAGCCCCAGCATTTT. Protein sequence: CASSLQGADNQPQHF.

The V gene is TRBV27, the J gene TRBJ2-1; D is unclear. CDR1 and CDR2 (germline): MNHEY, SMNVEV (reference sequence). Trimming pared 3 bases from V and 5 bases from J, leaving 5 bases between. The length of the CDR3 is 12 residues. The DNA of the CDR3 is TGTGCCAGCAGTTTTCCCAACAATGAGCAGTTCTTC. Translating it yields CASSFPNNEQFF.

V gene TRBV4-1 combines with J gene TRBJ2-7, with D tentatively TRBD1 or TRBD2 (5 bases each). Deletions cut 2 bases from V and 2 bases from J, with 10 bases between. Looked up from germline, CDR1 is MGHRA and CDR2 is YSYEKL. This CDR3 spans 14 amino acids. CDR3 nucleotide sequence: TGCGCCAGCAGCCAACGAGGGGCCACCTACGAGCAGTACTTC. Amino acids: CASSQRGATYEQYF.

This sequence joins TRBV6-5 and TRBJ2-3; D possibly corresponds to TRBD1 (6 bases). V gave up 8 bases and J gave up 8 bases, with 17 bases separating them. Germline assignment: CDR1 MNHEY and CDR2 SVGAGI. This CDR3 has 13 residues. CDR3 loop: CASLDSYLGTQYF. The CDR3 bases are TGTGCCAGCTTGGACAGTTATCTGGGTACGCAGTATTTT.

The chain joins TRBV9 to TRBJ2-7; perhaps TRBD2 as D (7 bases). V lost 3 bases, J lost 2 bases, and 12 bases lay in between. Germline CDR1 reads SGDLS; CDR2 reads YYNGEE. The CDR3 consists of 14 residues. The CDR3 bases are TGTGCCAGCAGCGACGGGGGGCTACCCTACGAGCAGTACTTC. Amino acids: CASSDGGLPYEQYF. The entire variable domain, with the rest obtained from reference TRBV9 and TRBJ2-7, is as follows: DSGVTQTPKHLITATGQRVTLRCSPRSGDLSVYWYQQSLDQGLQFLIQYYNGEERAKGNILERFSAQQFPDLHSELNLSSLELGDSALYFCASSDGGLPYEQYFGPGTRLTVT.

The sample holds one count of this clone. CDR3 residues: CASSGDGPHEQYF. The CDR3 nucleotides read TGTGCCAGCAGTGGTGACGGCCCACACGAGCAGTACTTC. The gene calls are TRBV5-4 and TRBJ2-7; D is unresolved. Between the trimmed V and J ends, which lost 5 bases and 5 bases, there was a span of 14 bases. The CDR3 is 13 residues long. Germline values: CDR1 SGHNT, CDR2 YYREEE (reference sequence).

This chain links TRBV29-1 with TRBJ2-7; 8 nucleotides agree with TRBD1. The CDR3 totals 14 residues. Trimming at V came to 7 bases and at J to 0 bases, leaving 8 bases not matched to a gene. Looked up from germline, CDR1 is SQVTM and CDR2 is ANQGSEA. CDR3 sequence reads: CSGAGGSSSYEQYF. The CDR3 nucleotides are TGCAGCGGAGCAGGGGGCTCGAGCTCCTACGAGCAGTACTTC.

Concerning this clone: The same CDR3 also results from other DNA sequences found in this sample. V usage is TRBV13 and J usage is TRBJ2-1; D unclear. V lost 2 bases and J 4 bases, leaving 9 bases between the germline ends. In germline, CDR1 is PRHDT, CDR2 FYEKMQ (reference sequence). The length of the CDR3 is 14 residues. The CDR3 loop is CASSLRARYNEQFF. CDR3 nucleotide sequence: TGTGCCAGCAGCTTACGGGCTCGGTACAATGAGCAGTTCTTC.

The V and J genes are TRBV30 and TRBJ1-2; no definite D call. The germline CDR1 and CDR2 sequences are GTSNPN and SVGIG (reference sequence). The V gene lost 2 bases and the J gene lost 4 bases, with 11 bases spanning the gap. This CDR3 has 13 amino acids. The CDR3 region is CAWSNGEGYGYTF. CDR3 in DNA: TGTGCCTGGAGTAATGGGGAAGGCTATGGCTACACCTTC.

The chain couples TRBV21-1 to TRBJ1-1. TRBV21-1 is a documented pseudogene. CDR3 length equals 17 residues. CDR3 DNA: TGTGCCAGCAGCAAAGTGAACCCCCCACGGGGACGAGGGGAAGCTTTCTTT. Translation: CASSKVNPPRGRGEAFF.

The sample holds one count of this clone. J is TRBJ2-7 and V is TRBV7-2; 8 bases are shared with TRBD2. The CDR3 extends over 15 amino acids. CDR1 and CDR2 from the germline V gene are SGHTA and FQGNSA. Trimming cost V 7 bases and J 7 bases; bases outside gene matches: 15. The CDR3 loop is CASTLEPFLAGEQYF. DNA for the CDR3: TGTGCCAGCACACTCGAACCGTTTTTAGCGGGGGAGCAGTACTTC. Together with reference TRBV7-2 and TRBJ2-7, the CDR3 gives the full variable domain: GAGVSQSPSNKVTEKGKDVELRCDPISGHTALYWYRQSLGQGLEFLIYFQGNSAPDKSGLPSDRFSAERTGGSVSTLTIQRTQQEDSAVYLCASTLEPFLAGEQYFGPGTRLTVT.